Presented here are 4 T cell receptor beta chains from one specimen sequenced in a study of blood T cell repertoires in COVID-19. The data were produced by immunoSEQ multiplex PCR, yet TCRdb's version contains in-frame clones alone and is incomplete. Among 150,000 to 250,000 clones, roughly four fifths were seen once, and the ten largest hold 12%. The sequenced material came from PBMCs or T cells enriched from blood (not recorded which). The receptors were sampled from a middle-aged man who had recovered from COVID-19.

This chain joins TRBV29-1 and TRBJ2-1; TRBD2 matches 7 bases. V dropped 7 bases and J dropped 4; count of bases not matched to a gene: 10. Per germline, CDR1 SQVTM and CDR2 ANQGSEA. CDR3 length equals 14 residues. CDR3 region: CSGLSGVAYNEQFF. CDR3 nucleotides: TGCAGCGGATTAAGCGGGGTAGCATACAATGAGCAGTTCTTC.

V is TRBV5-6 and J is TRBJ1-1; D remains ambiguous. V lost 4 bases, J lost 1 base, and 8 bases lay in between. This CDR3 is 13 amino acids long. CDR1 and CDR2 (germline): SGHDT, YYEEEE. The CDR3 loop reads CASSLRSNTEAFF. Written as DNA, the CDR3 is TGTGCCAGCAGCCTGAGGTCGAACACTGAAGCTTTCTTT.

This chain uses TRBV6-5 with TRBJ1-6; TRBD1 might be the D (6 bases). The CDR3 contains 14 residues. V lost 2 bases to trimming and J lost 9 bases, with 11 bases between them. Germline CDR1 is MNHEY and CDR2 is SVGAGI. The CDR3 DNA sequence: TGTGCCAGCAGTTACCGGGACATAAGTTCACCCCTCCACTTT. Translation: CASSYRDISSPLHF.

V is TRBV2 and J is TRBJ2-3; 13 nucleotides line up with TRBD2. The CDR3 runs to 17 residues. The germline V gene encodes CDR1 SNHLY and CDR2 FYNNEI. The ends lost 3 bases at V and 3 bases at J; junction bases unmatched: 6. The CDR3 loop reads CASSDPGLAGTTDTQYF. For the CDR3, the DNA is TGTGCCAGCAGTGATCCGGGACTAGCGGGAACGACAGATACGCAGTATTTT.